This entry lists 18 T cell receptor beta chains sequenced from one sample in a study of cytomegalovirus exposure and HLA in healthy donors. A multiplex PCR was run with 60 Vbeta primers and 13 Jbeta primers. Libraries were prepared by immunoSEQ multiplex PCR; TCRdb keeps only in-frame clonotypes and omits some of them. The sample carries around 170,000 clones, over 60% recorded once. Sequencing input: PBMCs. Receptors originate from a man between 18 and 35 years old in good health and CMV-seronegative.

V is TRBV28 and J is TRBJ2-1; no clear D gene. Germline assignment: CDR1 MDHEN and CDR2 SYDVKM. This CDR3 is 15 amino acids long. The V gene lost 6 bases and the J gene lost 2 bases, with 14 bases spanning the gap. The CDR3 loop reads CASSLGPPTYNEQFF. CDR3 sequence (DNA): TGTGCCAGCAGCCTAGGTCCCCCCACCTACAATGAGCAGTTCTTC.

This clone appeared once. The rearrangement uses TRBV4-2 and TRBJ1-6, with D possibly matching TRBD1 (6 bases). CDR1 and CDR2 from the germline V gene are LGHNA and YNFKEQ. The CDR3 totals 17 residues. V was clipped by 0 bases and J by 14 bases, with 23 bases between them. In nucleotides, the CDR3 is TGTGCCAGCAGCCAAGATCCTGTGTCAGGGGTTGTGGGGGCCCTCCACTTT. This sequence encodes CASSQDPVSGVVGALHF.

In this sample, this clone turned up a few times. The chain carries TRBV21-1 and TRBJ1-1; TRBD1, the D gene given by the table, was not confirmed from the DNA. TRBV21-1 corresponds to a pseudogene. This CDR3 has 18 residues. Here the CDR3 DNA reads TGTGCCAGCATCTGTGTGTACAGGGGGCTATTTATTGGCACTGAAGCTTTCTTT. Translated: CASICVYRGLFIGTEAFF.

The V and J genes are TRBV9 and TRBJ2-3; 10 bases align to TRBD2. CDR1 and CDR2 from the germline V gene are SGDLS and YYNGEE. Trimming at V came to 3 bases and at J to 2 bases, leaving 6 bases not matched to a gene. The CDR3 extends over 16 amino acids. CDR3 amino acids: CASSALSGRLTDTQYF. As DNA, the CDR3 is TGTGCCAGCAGCGCCCTTAGCGGGAGGCTCACAGATACGCAGTATTTT.

The chain combines TRBV5-1 with TRBJ2-5; D gene unclear. This CDR3 contains 15 residues. Trimming took 0 bases from V and 2 from J, leaving 11 bases between them. The germline CDR1 and CDR2 sequences are SGHRS and YFSETQ. The CDR3 region is CASSLDFGRQETQYF. Written as DNA, the CDR3 is TGCGCCAGCAGCTTGGACTTTGGCAGGCAAGAGACCCAGTACTTC. The full variable domain, in which reference TRBV5-1 and TRBJ2-5 provide the parts outside the CDR3, is KAGVTQTPRYLIKTRGQQVTLSCSPISGHRSVSWYQQTPGQGLQFLFEYFSETQRNKGNFPGRFSGRQFSNSRSEMNVSTLELGDSALYLCASSLDFGRQETQYFGPGTRLLVL.

The CDR3 reads CASSDRLAPSDTQYF. The DNA for the CDR3 is TGTGCCAGCAGCGATCGACTCGCTCCTAGCGATACGCAGTATTTT. The J gene is TRBJ2-3, the V gene TRBV9; D possibly corresponds to TRBD2 (5 bases). The CDR3 spans 15 residues. Between the trimmed V and J ends, which lost 3 bases and 6 bases, there was a span of 17 bases. In germline, CDR1 is SGDLS, CDR2 YYNGEE.

This clone has a handful of counts. The rearrangement uses TRBV6-5 and TRBJ2-2; no definite D call. V was trimmed by 1 base and J by 6 bases, leaving 9 bases between them. The CDR3 is 14 residues long. Germline V gene lookup returns CDR1 MNHEY and CDR2 SVGAGI. CDR3 in amino acids: CASSYLPGAGELFF. The CDR3 DNA reads TGTGCCAGCAGTTACTTGCCTGGAGCCGGGGAGCTGTTTTTT.

This sequence joins TRBV2 and TRBJ2-7, with TRBD2 matching over 7 bases. Germline V CDR1 and CDR2: SNHLY, FYNNEI. The CDR3 is made up of 15 amino acids. After removal of 3 bases from V and 0 bases from J, the junction contained 5 bases not matched to a gene. The DNA of the CDR3 is TGTGCCAGCAGTGACCCCGGACTAGGCTCCTACGAGCAGTACTTC. Protein sequence: CASSDPGLGSYEQYF. Supplemented by reference TRBV2 and TRBJ2-7, the full variable domain reads EPEVTQTPSHQVTQMGQEVILRCVPISNHLYFYWYRQILGQKVEFLVSFYNNEISEKSEIFDDQFSVERPDGSNFTLKIRSTKLEDSAMYFCASSDPGLGSYEQYFGPGTRLTVT.

The chain carries TRBV19 and TRBJ1-1, with 7 bases identical to TRBD1. CDR1 LNHDA and CDR2 SQIVND come from the germline V gene (reference sequence). Losses at the gene ends were 6 bases for V and 0 bases for J; bases not matched to a gene: 4. This CDR3 spans 14 amino acids. In DNA form, the CDR3 reads TGTGCCAGTAGAGAGACAGGGATGAACACTGAAGCTTTCTTT. Protein product: CASRETGMNTEAFF.

V is TRBV7-2 and J is TRBJ2-7; TRBD2 matches at 7 bases. The CDR3 loop spans 14 amino acids. Germline CDR1 SGHTA, CDR2 FQGNSA. V lost 5 bases to trimming and J lost 0 bases; unmatched junction nucleotides: 4. The CDR3 loop reads CASSPSGSSYEQYF. CDR3 DNA sequence: TGTGCCAGCAGCCCTAGCGGTAGCTCCTACGAGCAGTACTTC.

This chain connects TRBV9 to TRBJ2-7; D might be TRBD2 (6 bases). The ends were cut back, 2 bases at V and 2 bases at J, with 11 bases in the middle. From germline, CDR1 is SGDLS and CDR2 YYNGEE. The length of the CDR3 is 14 residues. CDR3 DNA: TGTGCCAGCAGCGTGGGGGACTTGACCTACGAGCAGTACTTC. Translated: CASSVGDLTYEQYF.

The chain recombines TRBV19 with TRBJ1-6; D not certain. The CDR3 contains 15 residues. Trimming took off 1 base at V and 11 bases at J, with 15 bases between the two ends. Germline V gene sequence: CDR1 LNHDA, CDR2 SQIVND (reference sequence). CDR3 sequence reads: CASSIGGDVGAPLHF. As DNA, the CDR3 is TGTGCCAGTAGTATAGGAGGAGACGTCGGGGCACCCCTCCACTTT.

The chain couples TRBV28 to TRBJ1-6, with a weak D call TRBD1 (5 bases). The CDR3 length is 16 residues. CDR1 and CDR2 (germline): MDHEN, SYDVKM. The ends were cut back, 5 bases at V and 3 bases at J, with 14 bases in the middle. The CDR3 DNA sequence: TGTGCCAGCAGTCCGACAGAAAGCTACTATAATTCACCCCTCCACTTT. Its protein product is CASSPTESYYNSPLHF. Supplemented by reference TRBV28 and TRBJ1-6, the full variable domain reads DVKVTQSSRYLVKRTGEKVFLECVQDMDHENMFWYRQDPGLGLRLIYFSYDVKMKEKGDIPEGYSVSREKKERFSLILESASTNQTSMYLCASSPTESYYNSPLHFGNGTRLTVT.

This rearrangement joins TRBV14 to TRBJ2-3; 11 bases agree with TRBD2. Germline CDR1 reads SGHDN; CDR2 reads FVKESK. The CDR3 covers 17 residues. Trimming cost V 3 bases and J 5 bases; bases outside gene matches: 10. CDR3 nucleotides: TGTGCCAGCAGCCAGCTTGATAGCGGGAGGGCCGGAGATACGCAGTATTTT. This translates into CASSQLDSGRAGDTQYF.

This rearrangement joins TRBV28 to TRBJ2-1; 9 nucleotides line up with TRBD2. This CDR3 has 13 amino acids. With V trimmed by 8 bases and J by 8 bases, 7 bases remained unmatched. Germline CDR1 MDHEN, CDR2 SYDVKM. The CDR3 sequence is CASRSGSRDEQFF. Here the CDR3 DNA reads TGTGCCAGCCGTAGCGGGAGCAGGGATGAGCAGTTCTTC.

This clone has a handful of counts. The chain employs TRBV6-6 and TRBJ1-1, with a tentative D call TRBD1 (5 bases). CDR1 is MNHNY and CDR2 is SVGAGI in the germline V gene (reference sequence). The CDR3 is made up of 13 amino acids. Trimming left V 6 bases short and J 2 bases short, with 10 bases between. CDR3 in DNA: TGTGCCAGCAGCCGACAGCCCAACACTGAAGCTTTCTTT. It translates to CASSRQPNTEAFF.

V gene TRBV19 combines with J gene TRBJ1-1; possibly TRBD1 for D (6 bases). Per the germline V gene, CDR1 is LNHDA and CDR2 is SQIVND (reference sequence). CDR3 length: 13 residues. Trimming removed 7 bases from V and 5 bases from J, with 14 bases in between. The CDR3: CASKLRGGTEAFF. CDR3 DNA: TGTGCCAGTAAACTCAGGGGTGGGACTGAAGCTTTCTTT.

The chain combines TRBV19 with TRBJ1-5; D not certain. The CDR3 is 14 amino acids. Germline-derived CDR1 and CDR2 are LNHDA and SQIVND (reference sequence). Trimming cost V 1 base and J 6 bases, with 10 bases left between them. The CDR3 loop reads CASSIAPRSQPQHF. The CDR3 nucleotides are TGTGCCAGTAGTATAGCGCCAAGGAGTCAGCCCCAGCATTTT.